This T cell receptor beta chain comes out of a study of T-cell reconstitution after alpha-beta-depleted transplantation in children. CDR1 DFQATT and CDR2 SNEGSKA come from the germline V gene (reference sequence). Trimming left V 2 bases short and J 3 bases short, with 11 bases between. This CDR3 has 13 amino acids. This clonotype was detected many times. The TCRbeta library incorporated unique molecular identifiers. MiXCR was run by TCRdb on the PCR reads, yielding one entry per CDR3 protein. The sample has some 450,000 distinct CDR3 sequences; 43% are singletons. The chain is built from TRBV20-1 and TRBJ2-7; D ambiguous. Source: PBMCs, taken before TCRalphabeta/CD19-depleted stem cell transplant. The TCR originated in a girl aged 2-10 years with aplastic anemia, due to receive a stem cell transplant. The chain's CDR3 is CSARSREDYEQYF. CDR3 in DNA: TGCAGTGCTAGAAGCCGAGAGGACTACGAGCAGTACTTC.